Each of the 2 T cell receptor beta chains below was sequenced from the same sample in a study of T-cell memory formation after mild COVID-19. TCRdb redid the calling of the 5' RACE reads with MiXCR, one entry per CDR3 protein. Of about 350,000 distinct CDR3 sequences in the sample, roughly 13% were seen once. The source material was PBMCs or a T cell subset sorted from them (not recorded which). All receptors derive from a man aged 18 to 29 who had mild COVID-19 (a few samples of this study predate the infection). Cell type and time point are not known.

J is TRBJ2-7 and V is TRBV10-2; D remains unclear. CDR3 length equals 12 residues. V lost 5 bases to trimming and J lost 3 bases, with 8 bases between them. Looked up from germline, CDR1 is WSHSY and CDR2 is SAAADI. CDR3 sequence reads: CASSQSLYEQYV. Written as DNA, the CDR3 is TGCGCCAGCAGTCAATCTCTCTACGAGCAGTACGTC.

The CDR3 is CSARQGADTQYF. In DNA, the CDR3 is TGCAGTGCTCGACAGGGGGCAGATACGCAGTATTTT. The chain carries TRBV20-1 and TRBJ2-3, with 9 bases identical to TRBD1. Germline V gene data show CDR1 as DFQATT and CDR2 as SNEGSKA (reference sequence). Unmatched junction bases numbered 1, after V lost 5 bases and J lost 4 bases. The CDR3 is 12 residues long.